This passage covers 27 T cell receptor beta chains from one sample sequenced in a study of identical twins. TCRdb re-analysed the 5' RACE reads in MiXCR, keeping a single row per CDR3 protein. The sample lists about 250,000 distinct CDR3 sequences, about an eighth occurring once. Sequencing was done on a sample of memory (CD45RO+) T cells sorted from blood. The receptors here all came from a woman aged 18-29 years in good health.

The J gene is TRBJ1-2, the V gene TRBV11-2; 7 bases are shared with TRBD1. The CDR3 spans 14 residues. Germline V gene sequence: CDR1 SGHAT, CDR2 FQNNGV. The J segment lost 8 bases and the V segment lost 0 bases, leaving 6 bases of the junction unmatched. CDR3 loop: CASSLDPGGGGYTF. In DNA form, the CDR3 reads TGTGCCAGCAGCTTAGATCCCGGAGGGGGCGGCTACACCTTC.

This clonotype has only a few counts. This chain uses TRBV5-5 with TRBJ1-5; no definite D call. The CDR3 runs to 15 residues. In germline, CDR1 is SGHKS, CDR2 YYEKEE (reference sequence). The V end lost 5 bases, the J end lost 1 base, and 13 bases lay between the germline ends. CDR3 nucleotides: TGTGCCAGCAGTCCCCGGGTGGGGAGCAATCAGCCCCAGCATTTT. As protein: CASSPRVGSNQPQHF.

This clonotype occurred many times. The rearrangement uses TRBV15 and TRBJ2-1; possibly TRBD1 or TRBD2 for D (5 bases each). V lost 1 base, J lost 7 bases, and 14 bases lay in between. There are 15 residues in the CDR3. The germline V gene has CDR1 LNHNV and CDR2 YYDKDF (reference sequence). The CDR3 DNA reads TGTGCCACCAGCAGAGTTGGGACCCCGGGGAATGAGCAGTTCTTC. This encodes CATSRVGTPGNEQFF.

This clonotype was counted only a few times. V is TRBV27 and J is TRBJ1-4; D not resolved. CDR1 is MNHEY, CDR2 SMNVEV, per germline (reference sequence). The V gene lost 5 bases and the J gene lost 4 bases, with 11 bases spanning the gap. CDR3 length equals 14 residues. CDR3 coding DNA: TGTGCCAGCAGTCCAGGCGTCGGTAATGAAAAACTGTTTTTT. This gives the protein CASSPGVGNEKLFF.

This clonotype was seen a few times. The chain recombines TRBV5-1 with TRBJ1-4; D unresolved. The CDR3 consists of 15 residues. Germline-derived CDR1 and CDR2 are SGHRS and YFSETQ. Trimming stripped 0 bases from V and 3 bases from J, with 9 bases between. The chain's CDR3 is CASSLVSASNEKLFF. In DNA, the CDR3 is TGCGCCAGCAGCTTGGTATCAGCCTCTAATGAAAAACTGTTTTTT.

The J gene is TRBJ2-1, the V gene TRBV7-9; 10 bases agree with TRBD2. The CDR3 consists of 13 residues. V shed 3 bases, J shed 9 bases, and the junction held 2 bases outside the gene matches. CDR1 is SEHNR, CDR2 FQNEAQ, per germline (reference sequence). The CDR3 is CASSLIAGGEQFF. CDR3 nucleotides: TGTGCCAGCAGCTTGATAGCGGGAGGTGAGCAGTTCTTC. Together with reference TRBV7-9 and TRBJ2-1, the CDR3 gives the full variable domain: DTGVSQNPRHKITKRGQNVTFRCDPISEHNRLYWYRQTLGQGPEFLTYFQNEAQLEKSRLLSDRFSAERPKGSFSTLEIQRTEQGDSAMYLCASSLIAGGEQFFGPGTRLTVL.

The genes are TRBV12-3 or TRBV12-4 and TRBJ2-5; D is undetermined. The V end was cut by 4 bases, the J end by 5 bases, with 17 bases between. This CDR3 contains 15 residues. CDR3 sequence (DNA): TGTGCCAGCAGTTCCACCACCGTCACAGTGGAGACCCAGTACTTC. Residues: CASSSTTVTVETQYF.

The J gene is TRBJ2-7, the V gene TRBV15; 16 bases are a match to TRBD2. The CDR3 loop spans 16 amino acids. Per the germline V gene, CDR1 is LNHNV and CDR2 is YYDKDF (reference sequence). The ends lost 5 bases at V and 8 bases at J; junction bases unmatched: 9. In nucleotides, the CDR3 is TGTGCCACCAGCCCCACCGGGACTAGCGGGAGGGCGCAGCAGTACTTC. Translation: CATSPTGTSGRAQQYF.

The J gene is TRBJ2-1, the V gene TRBV28; perhaps TRBD1 as D (6 bases). Germline V gene data show CDR1 as MDHEN and CDR2 as SYDVKM. Trimming pared 3 bases from V and 9 bases from J, leaving 12 bases between. The CDR3 covers 13 residues. The DNA for the CDR3 is TGTGCCAGCAGTTTGCCAGGGGTTCGTGAGCAGTTCTTC. Translating gives CASSLPGVREQFF. Combining the CDR3 with reference TRBV28 and TRBJ2-1 gives the whole variable domain DVKVTQSSRYLVKRTGEKVFLECVQDMDHENMFWYRQDPGLGLRLIYFSYDVKMKEKGDIPEGYSVSREKKERFSLILESASTNQTSMYLCASSLPGVREQFFGPGTRLTVL.

This clonotype occurred many times. The CDR3 spells CASSPGTSGGLGKNIQYF. The CDR3 nucleotides are TGTGCCAGCAGCCCTGGGACTAGCGGGGGTCTAGGTAAAAACATTCAGTACTTC. The chain links TRBV11-2 to TRBJ2-4; 14 bases align to TRBD2. Germline trimming cut 5 bases from V and 4 bases from J; bases unmatched to any gene: 10. CDR3 length: 18 amino acids. CDR1 SGHAT and CDR2 FQNNGV come from the germline V gene.

This chain links TRBV27 with TRBJ1-2; no clear D. The length of the CDR3 is 15 residues. Germline CDR1 MNHEY, CDR2 SMNVEV (reference sequence). Trimming removed 2 bases from V and 2 bases from J, with 12 bases in between. The CDR3 coding sequence is TGTGCCAGCAGTTTAGACGGCCAGAAAAACTATGGCTACACCTTC. This codes for CASSLDGQKNYGYTF.

The chain couples TRBV6-2 or TRBV6-3 to TRBJ1-5; weak D call: TRBD1 (5 bases). The CDR3 contains 20 residues. Trimming cost V 5 bases and J 2 bases, with 28 bases left between them. Germline lookup yields CDR1 MNHEY and CDR2 SVGEGT. The DNA for the CDR3 is TGTGCCAGCAGTCACCCGTGGGGAGGGGTGAGCTATGTCGGCAATCAGCCCCAGCATTTT. Translating it yields CASSHPWGGVSYVGNQPQHF.

This clonotype was seen ten or more times. CDR3 protein: CSAADLAGDVSEQFF. The CDR3 DNA reads TGCAGTGCTGCTGATCTAGCGGGAGACGTTAGTGAGCAGTTCTTC. This sequence joins TRBV20-1 and TRBJ2-1; TRBD2 matches at 10 bases. In germline, CDR1 is DFQATT, CDR2 SNEGSKA (reference sequence). The CDR3 consists of 15 residues. V shed 5 bases, J shed 9 bases, and the junction held 13 bases outside the gene matches.

The genes are TRBV5-6 and TRBJ1-6; D remains ambiguous. The CDR3 runs 12 residues. Trimming shortened V by 7 bases and J by 9 bases, and 11 bases separated the two germline ends. Germline V gene data show CDR1 as SGHDT and CDR2 as YYEEEE. CDR3 DNA sequence: TGTGCCAGCGGTTCGAAAGGTTCACCCCTCCACTTT. It translates to CASGSKGSPLHF.

This clonotype appeared a few times. The chain links TRBV20-1 to TRBJ2-5; D perhaps matches TRBD2 (7 bases). The CDR3 runs 15 residues. Germline CDR1 and CDR2: DFQATT and SNEGSKA (reference sequence). Deletions cut 5 bases from V and 5 bases from J, with 21 bases between. CDR3 loop: CSASPTRGGFETQYF. The CDR3 bases are TGCAGTGCTTCTCCGACTAGGGGGGGCTTTGAGACCCAGTACTTC.

This chain links TRBV7-6 with TRBJ2-1; D tentatively reads TRBD1 or TRBD2 (5 bases each). The CDR3 has 13 amino acids. Trimming left V 2 bases short and J 8 bases short, with 10 bases between. CDR1 SGHVS and CDR2 FNYEAQ come from the germline V gene. CDR3 in amino acids: CASSLSPGHEQFF. The CDR3 DNA reads TGTGCCAGCAGCTTATCTCCGGGGCATGAGCAGTTCTTC.

The V and J genes are TRBV2 and TRBJ2-7; maybe TRBD1 (6 bases). Germline lookup yields CDR1 SNHLY and CDR2 FYNNEI. The V gene lost 8 bases and the J gene lost 0 bases, with 11 bases spanning the gap. The CDR3 spans 13 residues. The CDR3 is CASLRDNSYEQYF. The CDR3 DNA reads TGTGCCAGCCTCCGGGACAACTCCTACGAGCAGTACTTC.

The sample holds a few counts of this clonotype. V usage is TRBV20-1 and J usage is TRBJ2-1, with 14 bases identical to TRBD2. The CDR3 loop spans 19 amino acids. The ends lost 0 bases at V and 3 bases at J; junction bases unmatched: 10. The germline CDR1 and CDR2 sequences are DFQATT and SNEGSKA (reference sequence). CDR3 in DNA: TGCAGTGCTAGAGATTCCGGGACTAGCGGGAGTACGATCTACAATGAGCAGTTCTTC. Translated, it gives CSARDSGTSGSTIYNEQFF.

In its sample, this clonotype was seen many times. This sequence joins TRBV12-3 or TRBV12-4 and TRBJ1-2; D unresolved. Trimming took 5 bases from V and 4 from J, leaving 11 bases between them. The CDR3 is made up of 13 amino acids. CDR3 loop: CASSRGAGYGYTF. In DNA, the CDR3 is TGTGCCAGCAGTCGGGGAGCCGGCTATGGCTACACCTTC.

The chain joins TRBV5-1 to TRBJ2-1; D might be TRBD2 (5 bases). The V end lost 3 bases, the J end lost 10 bases, and 20 bases lay between the germline ends. CDR1 is SGHRS, CDR2 YFSETQ, per germline. The CDR3 is made up of 15 amino acids. The CDR3 is CASSWQSLEVEEQFF. In DNA, the CDR3 is TGCGCCAGCAGCTGGCAGAGTCTGGAGGTAGAGGAGCAGTTCTTC.

This clonotype was detected ten times or more. The chain recombines TRBV6-1 with TRBJ1-2; 7 positions match TRBD1. The junction had 6 bases not matched to a gene; V was cut back by 6 bases and J by 2 bases. The CDR3 totals 14 residues. Per germline, CDR1 MNHNS and CDR2 SASEGT. The CDR3 sequence: CASSLGQENYGYTF. The CDR3 bases are TGTGCCAGCAGCCTTGGACAGGAAAACTATGGCTACACCTTC.

This clonotype was observed a handful of times. This chain links TRBV6-5 with TRBJ1-2; 9 bases fit TRBD1. Germline V gene lookup returns CDR1 MNHEY and CDR2 SVGAGI. The V gene end was trimmed by 6 bases and the J gene end by 2 bases; junction bases not matched to a gene: 7. This CDR3 spans 15 amino acids. CDR3 sequence reads: CASRLQGAPNYGYTF. Here the CDR3 DNA reads TGTGCCAGCAGGTTACAGGGGGCGCCCAACTATGGCTACACCTTC.

The V call is TRBV27, the J call TRBJ2-7, with TRBD1 identical over 8 bases. V dropped 6 bases and J dropped 9; count of bases not matched to a gene: 16. CDR1 and CDR2 from the germline V gene are MNHEY and SMNVEV (reference sequence). CDR3 length: 15 residues. The CDR3 region has the DNA TGTGCCAGCAGACCAACAGGGGGTCCTCAACGGGGGCAGTACTTC. Its translation: CASRPTGGPQRGQYF.

The V and J genes are TRBV10-3 and TRBJ2-7; 9 bases align to TRBD1. The V segment lost 6 bases and the J segment 2 bases; nucleotides outside the gene matches: 11. Per the germline V gene, CDR1 is ENHRY and CDR2 is SYGVKD. The CDR3 totals 16 residues. CDR3 protein: CAISLGGTGRTYEQYF. The CDR3 DNA reads TGTGCCATCAGCCTGGGGGGGACAGGGAGGACCTACGAGCAGTACTTC.

V usage is TRBV3-1 and J usage is TRBJ1-3; D perhaps matches TRBD1 (6 bases). The CDR3 length is 15 residues. The V gene's germline CDR1 is LGHDT and CDR2 YNNKEL (reference sequence). V was trimmed by 1 base and J by 3 bases, leaving 10 bases between them. CDR3: CASSQVGTFGNTIYF. The CDR3 region has the DNA TGTGCCAGCAGCCAAGTTGGGACATTTGGAAACACCATATATTTT.

This clonotype was counted at least ten times. The chain joins TRBV18 to TRBJ2-2, with a weak D call TRBD2 (5 bases). Germline V lookup: CDR1 KGHSH, CDR2 LQKENI. This CDR3 is 15 amino acids long. The V and J ends lost 3 bases and 4 bases respectively, with 12 bases between them. Here the CDR3 reads CASSPARVGTGELFF. CDR3 bases: TGTGCCAGCTCACCGGCGAGGGTTGGCACCGGGGAGCTGTTTTTT.

CDR3 in amino acids: CASSPRPGTGVEQFF. CDR3 bases: TGTGCCAGCAGCCCCCGTCCCGGGACAGGGGTTGAGCAGTTCTTC. The chain has TRBV11-3 and TRBJ2-1; 10 nucleotides align to TRBD1. V shed 5 bases and J 9 bases; nucleotides not matched to a gene: 10. Germline loops: CDR1 SGHNT, CDR2 YENEEA. The CDR3 covers 15 residues.